The next 23 T cell receptor beta chains were all read from a single sample in a study of cytomegalovirus exposure and HLA in healthy donors. PCR employed 60 Vbeta and 13 Jbeta primers. Only in-frame clones appear in the TCRdb table, and some are missing; sequencing was by immunoSEQ multiplex PCR. The sample holds about 150,000 clones, 60% to 80% seen once. The sequenced sample was PBMCs. These TCRs come from a woman under 40 in good health and CMV-seronegative.

The chain carries TRBV18 and TRBJ1-1; tentatively, D is TRBD1 (5 bases). The germline V gene encodes CDR1 KGHSH and CDR2 LQKENI. Trimming stripped 4 bases from V and 0 bases from J, with 15 bases between. CDR3 size: 16 residues. The CDR3 is CASSRNGGGMNTEAFF. Written as DNA, the CDR3 is TGTGCCAGCTCACGCAATGGGGGGGGAATGAACACTGAAGCTTTCTTT.

This clone was recorded once. The chain employs TRBV6-7 and TRBJ2-3, with 8 bases lining up with TRBD2. TRBV6-7 is classed as an ORF, of uncertain function. After removal of 6 bases from V and 2 bases from J, the junction contained 10 bases not matched to a gene. This CDR3 comprises 16 residues. The CDR3 region has the DNA TGTGCCAGCAGCCTCTGGGGCGGGGGGACCACAGATACGCAGTATTTT. Protein: CASSLWGGGTTDTQYF.

The CDR3 nucleotides read TGTGCCAGCAACCCGGGACTAGCGGGGGATGAGCAGTTCTTC. Its protein product is CASNPGLAGDEQFF. V and J are TRBV6-1 and TRBJ2-1; TRBD2 aligns across 14 bases. CDR1 and CDR2 from the germline V gene are MNHNS and SASEGT. The CDR3 consists of 14 residues. V lost 7 bases, J lost 8 bases, and 4 bases stayed unmatched.

The chain has TRBV4-1 and TRBJ2-7; tentatively, D is TRBD2 (5 bases). V was cut by 6 bases and J by 4 bases, with 7 bases left in between. The CDR3 covers 11 residues. Germline assignment: CDR1 MGHRA and CDR2 YSYEKL. The CDR3 here is CASSSGYEQYF. The CDR3 DNA is TGCGCCAGCAGTTCGGGGTACGAGCAGTACTTC.

This clone was seen only once. The chain carries TRBV15 and TRBJ1-4; no definite D call. The CDR3 spans 14 residues. V was cut by 2 bases and J by 12 bases, with 16 bases left in between. The germline V gene encodes CDR1 LNHNV and CDR2 YYDKDF (reference sequence). CDR3 sequence: CATSRFKLEEELFF. In nucleotides, the CDR3 is TGTGCCACCAGCAGATTTAAACTCGAGGAAGAACTGTTTTTT.

This clone came up a few times. V is TRBV4-1 and J is TRBJ1-4; no definite D call. Germline V gives CDR1 MGHRA, CDR2 YSYEKL. V lost 7 bases to trimming and J lost 4 bases, with 10 bases between them. The CDR3 has 13 residues. CDR3 DNA sequence: TGCGCCAGCATGGGCGTTAATAATGAAAAACTGTTTTTT. Encoded protein: CASMGVNNEKLFF.

The chain has TRBV6-5 and TRBJ1-2; D ambiguous. V dropped 10 bases and J dropped 2 bases, with 20 bases sitting between them. This CDR3 has 15 amino acids. Germline lookup yields CDR1 MNHEY and CDR2 SVGAGI. Written as DNA, the CDR3 is TGTGCCACCAGACCTTCACATGCCAACAACTATGGCTACACCTTC. Its protein is CATRPSHANNYGYTF.

CDR3 residues: CASSPSQRAAEAFF. The CDR3 DNA is TGTGCCAGTAGTCCCTCCCAGCGGGCCGCTGAAGCTTTCTTT. V usage is TRBV19 and J usage is TRBJ1-1; D is unclear. The CDR3 has 14 residues. CDR1 is LNHDA, CDR2 SQIVND, per germline (reference sequence). Trimming left V 5 bases short and J 6 bases short, with 16 bases between.

V usage is TRBV6-5 and J usage is TRBJ1-6; a weak D match, TRBD1 (5 bases). Germline V CDR1 and CDR2: MNHEY, SVGAGI. This CDR3 has 14 residues. The ends were cut back, 5 bases at V and 10 bases at J, with 15 bases in the middle. In nucleotides, the CDR3 is TGTGCCAGCAGTGAGAACGGGGGATACTCACCCCTCCACTTT. As protein: CASSENGGYSPLHF.

The CDR3 region has the DNA TGTGCCAGCAGCCTAAGCCACGTGGCGGGAGTAAACACCGGGGAGCTGTTTTTT. Translating it yields CASSLSHVAGVNTGELFF. The rearrangement joins TRBV4-2 to TRBJ2-2, with TRBD2 matching over 7 bases. J gave up 2 bases and V 4 bases, and 13 bases lay outside the gene matches. Germline CDR1 is LGHNA and CDR2 is YNFKEQ. The CDR3 length is 18 residues.

This clone occurred a few times. The chain carries TRBV7-2 and TRBJ1-4; D might be TRBD1 (6 bases). The CDR3 is 16 residues long. Germline CDR1 reads SGHTA; CDR2 reads FQGNSA. Trimming shortened V by 3 bases and J by 4 bases, and 15 bases separated the two germline ends. Here the CDR3 DNA reads TGTGCCAGCAGCTTGCAGGGGAGGGGGATTAATGAAAAACTGTTTTTT. Its protein product is CASSLQGRGINEKLFF.

The V gene is TRBV7-9, the J gene TRBJ1-2, with 7 bases aligning to TRBD1. The CDR3 has 14 amino acids. The germline CDR1 and CDR2 sequences are SEHNR and FQNEAQ (reference sequence). V trimming: 1 base; J trimming: 4 bases; junction bases outside the gene matches: 3. This CDR3 reads CASSLGTGRYGYTF. CDR3 in DNA: TGTGCCAGCAGCTTAGGGACAGGACGCTATGGCTACACCTTC.

The chain is built from TRBV18 and TRBJ1-3; perhaps TRBD1 as D (5 bases). The germline V and J ends were trimmed by 2 bases and 4 bases, with 18 bases remaining between them. The CDR3 consists of 17 residues. Germline V CDR1 and CDR2: KGHSH, LQKENI. CDR3 nucleotide sequence: TGTGCCAGCTCACCAAACACCGGCCGCGCAGGGGGAAACACCATATATTTT. Its protein is CASSPNTGRAGGNTIYF.

This chain connects TRBV5-4 to TRBJ1-6, with TRBD1 matching over 10 bases. V shed 4 bases and J 7 bases; nucleotides not matched to a gene: 2. In germline, CDR1 is SGHNT, CDR2 YYREEE (reference sequence). The CDR3 extends over 14 amino acids. The CDR3 sequence: CASSRGQGNSPLHF. CDR3 sequence (DNA): TGTGCCAGCAGCCGGGGACAGGGGAATTCACCCCTCCACTTT.

The V and J genes are TRBV6-6 and TRBJ1-5, with 7 positions matching TRBD1. The length of the CDR3 is 15 residues. Germline trimming cut 6 bases from V and 6 bases from J; bases unmatched to any gene: 11. The germline CDR1 and CDR2 sequences are MNHNY and SVGAGI (reference sequence). The CDR3 sequence: CASSTDRELGQPQHF. The CDR3 DNA reads TGTGCCAGCAGCACCGACAGGGAGTTAGGTCAGCCCCAGCATTTT.

This clone was picked up one time. The V and J genes are TRBV9 and TRBJ1-2; D is ambiguous. V was clipped by 0 bases and J by 8 bases, with 11 bases between them. Germline CDR1 reads SGDLS; CDR2 reads YYNGEE. The CDR3 sequence is 13 residues long. The CDR3 DNA follows: TGTGCCAGCAGCGTAGAACTGGGGAGCGGCTACACCTTC. Translation gives CASSVELGSGYTF.

The CDR3 bases are TGTGCCAGCAGTGCGACGACACTTAGCACAGATACGCAGTATTTT. The encoded protein is CASSATTLSTDTQYF. The chain employs TRBV2 and TRBJ2-3; unclear D gene. There are 15 residues in the CDR3. Germline CDR1 SNHLY, CDR2 FYNNEI. Trimming removed 4 bases at V and 0 bases at J, with 11 bases between.

V and J are TRBV29-1 and TRBJ1-1; D is unresolved. Trimming removed 7 bases at V and 1 base at J, with 10 bases between. The CDR3 loop spans 12 amino acids. The germline gives CDR1 SQVTM, CDR2 ANQGSEA. CDR3 loop: CSATEGNTEAFF. The CDR3 coding sequence is TGCAGCGCAACTGAGGGGAACACTGAAGCTTTCTTT.

The chain combines TRBV7-2 with TRBJ2-5; D may be TRBD2 (6 bases). Trimming took 1 base from V and 1 from J, leaving 13 bases between them. Germline CDR1 reads SGHTA; CDR2 reads FQGNSA. The CDR3 length is 16 residues. CDR3 bases: TGTGCCAGCAGCTTAGTGAGCACTAGCTCCCAAGAGACCCAGTACTTC. This translates into CASSLVSTSSQETQYF.

The sample holds a few counts of this clone. The V gene is TRBV9, the J gene TRBJ2-1, with 8 bases lining up with TRBD2. Per the germline V gene, CDR1 is SGDLS and CDR2 is YYNGEE. V shed 0 bases and J 6 bases; nucleotides not matched to a gene: 5. The CDR3 covers 15 residues. CDR3 sequence (DNA): TGTGCCAGCAGCGTAGAGGGCGGGGGGAGCAATGAGCAGTTCTTC. Protein product: CASSVEGGGSNEQFF.

This chain connects TRBV27 to TRBJ1-2; D not certain. Germline V CDR1 and CDR2: MNHEY, SMNVEV (reference sequence). The CDR3 has 14 amino acids. V gave up 5 bases and J gave up 6 bases, with 16 bases separating them. The CDR3 loop reads CASSTREKRDGYTF. The DNA for the CDR3 is TGTGCCAGCAGTACAAGGGAGAAGAGGGATGGCTACACCTTC.

This chain uses TRBV7-8 with TRBJ1-3; no clear D gene. Germline assignment: CDR1 SGHVS and CDR2 FQNEAQ. The V and J ends lost 1 base and 5 bases respectively, with 12 bases between them. This CDR3 is 15 amino acids long. The CDR3 DNA follows: TGTGCCAGCAGCTTAGAGTCGGGGTATAGAAACACCATATATTTT. Protein product: CASSLESGYRNTIYF.

This rearrangement joins TRBV5-6 to TRBJ1-2; 9 nucleotides line up with TRBD1. This CDR3 has 13 residues. Trimming at V came to 2 bases and at J to 8 bases, leaving 4 bases not matched to a gene. Germline CDR1 is SGHDT and CDR2 is YYEEEE. CDR3 sequence reads: CASSFWDREGYTF. CDR3 coding DNA: TGTGCCAGCAGCTTTTGGGACAGGGAGGGCTACACCTTC.